A selection of T cell receptor beta chains follows, all from one sample in a study of cytomegalovirus exposure and HLA in healthy donors. TCRdb keeps only in-frame clones here, not all; method: immunoSEQ multiplex PCR. Of over 50,000 clones in the sample, 77% were seen once. What was sequenced was PBMCs. These receptors came from a female donor in good health and CMV-seronegative. The CDR3 runs from the conserved cysteine through the conserved F or W. Fields, in order: J gene, clone size, CDR3 length, V gene, D gene, CDR3 protein, CDR3 DNA. D genes are given only for firm matches. Clone size is not always given. Where it is, it says once, few, many or a class for expanded clones.

J gene: TRBJ1-2
clone size: -
CDR3 length: 17
V gene: TRBV9
D gene: -
CDR3 protein: CASSVGAGAGATYGYTF
CDR3 DNA: TGTGCCAGCAGCGTAGGCGCGGGAGCAGGGGCGACCTATGGCTACACCTTC

J gene: TRBJ2-3
clone size: few
CDR3 length: 15
V gene: TRBV7-9
D gene: TRBD1
CDR3 protein: CASSSTGTDTDTQYF
CDR3 DNA: TGTGCCAGCAGCTCGACCGGGACAGACACAGATACGCAGTATTTT

J gene: TRBJ2-1
clone size: -
CDR3 length: 15
V gene: TRBV18
D gene: -
CDR3 protein: CASSPATAGVNEQFF
CDR3 DNA: TGTGCCAGCTCACCAGCGACAGCAGGGGTGAATGAGCAGTTCTTC

J gene: TRBJ1-4
clone size: -
CDR3 length: 15
V gene: TRBV29-1
D gene: TRBD1
CDR3 protein: CSVALSQGAGEKLFF
CDR3 DNA: TGCAGCGTTGCACTGTCCCAGGGGGCGGGGGAAAAACTGTTTTTT

J gene: TRBJ2-5
clone size: -
CDR3 length: 15
V gene: TRBV19
D gene: -
CDR3 protein: CASSFRQVPQETQYF
CDR3 DNA: TGTGCCAGTAGTTTCCGACAGGTCCCCCAAGAGACCCAGTACTTC

J gene: TRBJ2-7
clone size: -
CDR3 length: 14
V gene: TRBV7-2
D gene: -
CDR3 protein: CASSFDRSGYEQYF
CDR3 DNA: TGTGCCAGCAGCTTTGACAGAAGTGGGTACGAGCAGTACTTC

J gene: TRBJ2-2
clone size: -
CDR3 length: 17
V gene: TRBV25-1
D gene: TRBD2
CDR3 protein: CATQVDSGTSSTGELFF
CDR3 DNA: TGTGCCACCCAAGTCGATTCCGGGACTAGCAGCACCGGGGAGCTGTTTTTT

J gene: TRBJ1-1
clone size: -
CDR3 length: 13
V gene: TRBV9
D gene: TRBD1
CDR3 protein: CASSVEGTGRAFF
CDR3 DNA: TGTGCCAGCAGCGTAGAGGGGACAGGGCGGGCTTTCTTT

J gene: TRBJ2-3
clone size: -
CDR3 length: 16
V gene: TRBV5-1
D gene: TRBD1
CDR3 protein: CASSLGSTGSTDTQYF
CDR3 DNA: TGCGCCAGCAGCTTGGGCTCGACAGGGAGCACAGATACGCAGTATTTT

J gene: TRBJ2-1
clone size: -
CDR3 length: 15
V gene: TRBV6-5
D gene: TRBD2
CDR3 protein: CASSVLADSYNEQFF
CDR3 DNA: TGTGCCAGCAGTGTACTAGCGGACTCCTACAATGAGCAGTTCTTC

J gene: TRBJ1-2
clone size: -
CDR3 length: 16
V gene: TRBV28
D gene: -
CDR3 protein: CASSPPPFLLDNGYTF
CDR3 DNA: TGTGCCAGCAGTCCCCCTCCCTTCCTCCTAGATAATGGCTACACCTTC

J gene: TRBJ1-5
clone size: -
CDR3 length: 14
V gene: TRBV4-2
D gene: -
CDR3 protein: CASSQDYSNQPQHF
CDR3 DNA: TGTGCCAGCAGCCAAGATTACAGTAATCAGCCCCAGCATTTT

J gene: TRBJ1-3
clone size: -
CDR3 length: 13
V gene: TRBV30
D gene: -
CDR3 protein: CAWSPSPGNTIYF
CDR3 DNA: TGTGCCTGGAGCCCGTCCCCTGGAAACACCATATATTTT

J gene: TRBJ2-2
clone size: once
CDR3 length: 17
V gene: TRBV5-6
D gene: -
CDR3 protein: CASSSPGSFMNTGELFF
CDR3 DNA: TGTGCCAGCAGCTCCCCTGGCAGTTTCATGAACACCGGGGAGCTGTTTTTT

J gene: TRBJ1-2
clone size: few
CDR3 length: 15
V gene: TRBV7-8
D gene: TRBD1
CDR3 protein: CASSLTRTGGGGYTF
CDR3 DNA: TGTGCCAGCAGCCTAACGAGGACAGGGGGCGGTGGCTACACCTTC

J gene: TRBJ2-3
clone size: -
CDR3 length: 16
V gene: TRBV15
D gene: TRBD2
CDR3 protein: CATSRVPSGSTDTQYF
CDR3 DNA: TGTGCCACCAGCAGAGTTCCTAGCGGAAGCACAGATACGCAGTATTTT

J gene: TRBJ2-3
clone size: -
CDR3 length: 15
V gene: TRBV19
D gene: -
CDR3 protein: CASSRVAENTDTQYF
CDR3 DNA: TGTGCCAGTAGTAGAGTAGCGGAGAACACAGATACGCAGTATTTT

J gene: TRBJ2-7
clone size: -
CDR3 length: 16
V gene: TRBV5-4
D gene: -
CDR3 protein: CASSPQVGAAGYEQYF
CDR3 DNA: TGTGCCAGCAGCCCTCAGGTGGGGGCAGCTGGCTACGAGCAGTACTTC

J gene: TRBJ2-7
clone size: -
CDR3 length: 13
V gene: TRBV27
D gene: -
CDR3 protein: CASSLFGSYEQYF
CDR3 DNA: TGTGCCAGCAGTTTATTCGGCTCCTACGAGCAGTACTTC

J gene: TRBJ2-5
clone size: -
CDR3 length: 18
V gene: TRBV5-4
D gene: TRBD2
CDR3 protein: CASSFGQPGLAGGETQYF
CDR3 DNA: TGTGCCAGCAGCTTCGGCCAACCCGGACTAGCGGGAGGGGAGACCCAGTACTTC

J gene: TRBJ1-1
clone size: few
CDR3 length: 13
V gene: TRBV28
D gene: TRBD1
CDR3 protein: CASRAQGATEAFF
CDR3 DNA: TGTGCCAGCAGAGCACAGGGGGCGACTGAAGCTTTCTTT

J gene: TRBJ1-5
clone size: -
CDR3 length: 14
V gene: TRBV7-8
D gene: TRBD1
CDR3 protein: CASSLSTGDEPQHF
CDR3 DNA: TGTGCCAGCAGCCTCTCGACAGGGGACGAGCCCCAGCATTTT

J gene: TRBJ1-2
clone size: -
CDR3 length: 15
V gene: TRBV6-5
D gene: -
CDR3 protein: CASSPPGRAGYGYTF
CDR3 DNA: TGTGCCAGCAGTCCACCGGGGAGGGCGGGCTATGGCTACACCTTC

J gene: TRBJ1-2
clone size: -
CDR3 length: 12
V gene: TRBV5-8
D gene: -
CDR3 protein: CASSRANYGYTF
CDR3 DNA: TGTGCCAGCAGCCGCGCTAACTATGGCTACACCTTC

J gene: TRBJ2-2
clone size: few
CDR3 length: 17
V gene: TRBV2
D gene: TRBD2
CDR3 protein: CASRISRLAGGDGELFF
CDR3 DNA: TGTGCCAGCAGGATAAGTCGACTAGCGGGAGGGGACGGGGAGCTGTTTTTT

J gene: TRBJ2-1
clone size: -
CDR3 length: 15
V gene: TRBV6-1
D gene: TRBD2
CDR3 protein: CASSEEAGGPGEQFF
CDR3 DNA: TGTGCCAGCAGTGAAGAGGCGGGGGGGCCCGGTGAGCAGTTCTTC

J gene: TRBJ2-3
clone size: -
CDR3 length: 16
V gene: TRBV28
D gene: -
CDR3 protein: CASNLGSFQDTDTQYF
CDR3 DNA: TGTGCCAGCAACCTAGGTTCGTTTCAAGACACAGATACGCAGTATTTT

J gene: TRBJ1-1
clone size: -
CDR3 length: 16
V gene: TRBV30
D gene: TRBD1
CDR3 protein: CAWSRDRVTTGTEAFF
CDR3 DNA: TGTGCCTGGAGCCGGGACAGGGTCACCACGGGGACTGAAGCTTTCTTT

J gene: TRBJ2-5
clone size: -
CDR3 length: 13
V gene: TRBV29-1
D gene: TRBD2
CDR3 protein: CSVWSLGGETQYF
CDR3 DNA: TGCAGCGTTTGGTCTTTGGGGGGGGAGACCCAGTACTTC

J gene: TRBJ1-1
clone size: -
CDR3 length: 15
V gene: TRBV4-2
D gene: -
CDR3 protein: CASSQLQGKGTEAFF
CDR3 DNA: TGTGCCAGCAGCCAATTACAGGGAAAAGGCACTGAAGCTTTCTTT

J gene: TRBJ2-7
clone size: -
CDR3 length: 13
V gene: TRBV19
D gene: TRBD1
CDR3 protein: CASSMGQHSEQYF
CDR3 DNA: TGTGCCAGTAGTATGGGACAGCATAGCGAGCAGTACTTC

J gene: TRBJ2-1
clone size: -
CDR3 length: 16
V gene: TRBV4-1
D gene: TRBD2
CDR3 protein: CASSHDRGLARNEQFF
CDR3 DNA: TGCGCCAGCAGCCACGATAGGGGACTAGCCCGAAATGAGCAGTTCTTC

J gene: TRBJ2-3
clone size: -
CDR3 length: 12
V gene: TRBV5-1
D gene: -
CDR3 protein: CASSLVGDTQYF
CDR3 DNA: TGCGCCAGCAGCTTGGTCGGAGATACGCAGTATTTT

J gene: TRBJ1-2
clone size: few
CDR3 length: 14
V gene: TRBV6-5
D gene: TRBD1
CDR3 protein: CASSGLGQKNGYTF
CDR3 DNA: TGTGCCAGCAGTGGCCTGGGACAGAAGAACGGCTACACCTTC

J gene: TRBJ2-1
clone size: -
CDR3 length: 17
V gene: TRBV5-1
D gene: TRBD2
CDR3 protein: CASSPQPGGLSYNEQFF
CDR3 DNA: TGCGCCAGCAGCCCACAACCGGGGGGGCTCTCCTACAATGAGCAGTTCTTC